One sample yielded the 12 T cell receptor beta chains listed below, sequenced in a study of breast tumors, draining lymph nodes, adjacent tissues. Axillary draining lymph nodes of breast cancer patients supplied the node samples. TCRdb reprocessed the multiplex PCR reads via MiXCR and lists one record per CDR3 protein. The data contain about 220,000 distinct CDR3 sequences, under 35% of them singletons. Sequenced input: axillary lymph node tissue. The receptors stem from a female donor with breast cancer. Some clones in this sample may be carry-over from other donors' samples.

This chain connects TRBV11-2 to TRBJ1-1; D uncertain. Germline-derived CDR1 and CDR2 are SGHAT and FQNNGV. This CDR3 region has 14 residues. With 3 bases removed from V and 4 bases from J, the gap between germline ends came to 12 bases. CDR3 DNA: TGTGCCAGCAGCTTTATTAGGGTCAGCACTGAAGCTTTCTTT. Protein product: CASSFIRVSTEAFF.

This clonotype has just one count. J is TRBJ2-7 and V is TRBV9; D uncertain. The CDR3 covers 8 residues. Germline CDR1 SGDLS, CDR2 YYNGEE. Trimming left V 8 bases short and J 6 bases short, with 3 bases between. The CDR3: CARCEQYF. The CDR3 nucleotides are TGTGCCAGATGCGAGCAGTACTTC.

CDR3 coding DNA: TGTGCCAGCAGTCACCAGGCGGGACGTCTAAATTCACCCCTCCACTTT. It translates to CASSHQAGRLNSPLHF. This sequence joins TRBV6-1 and TRBJ1-6, with D perhaps matching TRBD1 (5 bases). Looked up from germline, CDR1 is MNHNS and CDR2 is SASEGT. V lost 5 bases and J 7 bases, leaving 18 bases between the germline ends. The CDR3 totals 16 residues.

The chain couples TRBV11-3 to TRBJ2-5; no clear D. Germline V CDR1 and CDR2: SGHNT, YENEEA. The CDR3 extends over 14 amino acids. V was clipped by 5 bases and J by 5 bases, with 15 bases between them. CDR3 nucleotides: TGTGCCAGCAGCGTTGATGGCACCGGGGAGACCCAGTACTTC. Amino acids: CASSVDGTGETQYF.

This clonotype was observed at least ten times. The gene calls are TRBV6-2 or TRBV6-3 and TRBJ1-5, with no clear D. The V gene lost 7 bases and the J gene lost 0 bases, with 4 bases spanning the gap. The germline V gene encodes CDR1 MNHEY and CDR2 SVGEGT. The CDR3 has 12 amino acids. The CDR3 region is CASKTSNQPQHF. CDR3 coding DNA: TGTGCCAGCAAAACTAGCAATCAGCCCCAGCATTTT.

This clonotype was recorded many times. The chain uses TRBV19 and TRBJ2-7; TRBD2 agrees at 12 bases. Germline lookup yields CDR1 LNHDA and CDR2 SQIVND (reference sequence). This CDR3 contains 16 residues. V lost 3 bases to trimming and J lost 0 bases; unmatched junction nucleotides: 3. The CDR3, as DNA: TGTGCCAGTAGTATCGGGGGACTAGCGGGCTCCTACGAGCAGTACTTC. This gives the protein CASSIGGLAGSYEQYF.

Many counts were recorded for this clonotype. The chain combines TRBV19 with TRBJ1-5; the D is unclear. Germline V gene lookup returns CDR1 LNHDA and CDR2 SQIVND (reference sequence). The CDR3 loop spans 12 amino acids. The V and J ends lost 6 bases and 4 bases respectively, with 7 bases between them. CDR3: CASSLMNQPQHF. CDR3 DNA: TGTGCCAGTAGCCTCATGAATCAGCCCCAGCATTTT. Full variable domain (remainder filled in from reference TRBV19 and TRBJ1-5): DGGITQSPKYLFRKEGQNVTLSCEQNLNHDAMYWYRQDPGQGLRLIYYSQIVNDFQKGDIAEGYSVSREKKESFPLTVTSAQKNPTAFYLCASSLMNQPQHFGDGTRLSIL.

This clonotype was counted at least ten times. CDR3 nucleotides: TGCAGTGCGGAACAGGGTTCCTACGAGCAGTACTTC. Protein: CSAEQGSYEQYF. The chain combines TRBV20-1 with TRBJ2-7; a weak D match, TRBD1 (6 bases). The germline V and J ends were trimmed by 6 bases and 1 base, with 10 bases remaining between them. Germline V gives CDR1 DFQATT, CDR2 SNEGSKA (reference sequence). The CDR3 spans 12 residues.

CDR3 in DNA: TGTGCCAGCAGTCTTGAATTAGCCAAAAACATTCAGTACTTC. Translating gives CASSLELAKNIQYF. The gene calls are TRBV6-1 and TRBJ2-4; no reliable D call. The CDR3 totals 14 residues. CDR1 and CDR2 (germline): MNHNS, SASEGT. V was cut by 5 bases and J by 0 bases, with 8 bases left in between.

In regard to this clonotype: Being one base from a much bigger clone, this may be a read error. The chain combines TRBV4-1 with TRBJ2-7; 9 positions agree with TRBD1. CDR3 length: 16 residues. CDR1 and CDR2 (germline): MGHRA, YSYEKL. V lost 6 bases, J lost 7 bases, and 16 bases stayed unmatched. CDR3 in amino acids: CASRDTGGASGNEQYF. CDR3 bases: TGCGCCAGCAGGGACACAGGGGGCGCATCGGGCAATGAGCAGTACTTC.

The rearrangement uses TRBV19 and TRBJ2-5; the D is unclear. Germline CDR1 and CDR2: LNHDA and SQIVND (reference sequence). Trimming took off 1 base at V and 11 bases at J, with 20 bases between the two ends. CDR3 length: 15 amino acids. The CDR3 reads CASSIGTRAADTQYF. The CDR3 DNA reads as TGTGCCAGTAGTATAGGTACAAGGGCGGCAGATACGCAGTACTTC.

The rearrangement uses TRBV28 and TRBJ1-5; D call uncertain. Germline V gene lookup returns CDR1 MDHEN and CDR2 SYDVKM. Between the trimmed V and J ends, which lost 8 bases and 4 bases, there was a span of 12 bases. The CDR3 consists of 13 residues. The chain's CDR3 is CASGYGGNQPQHF. CDR3 sequence (DNA): TGTGCCAGCGGCTACGGTGGGAATCAGCCCCAGCATTTT.